The present T cell receptor (beta chain) was sequenced within a study of blood T cell repertoires in COVID-19 (TCRdb year 2020). With respect to the entire study: Samples from collaborators originated in the United States, Italy and Spain and spanned both the acute and convalescent phases of COVID-19. The prospective study material was composed of cDNA or gDNA derived from T cells, B-cell-depleted T cells, or PBMCs. The dataset comprised deeply sampled blood TCRbeta repertoires from subjects exposed to, actively infected with, or recovered from COVID-19. The repertoires were made available in a free public database intended to serve as a resource for research on the immune response to SARS-CoV-2. The samples were drawn from two sources: the first 160 participants of the ongoing ImmuneRACE study, and 1,000 to 1,500 subjects contributed by 6 global collaborators. Nearly every sample came with metadata listing a de-identified subject ID, COVID-19 status, age in years and sex. Where available, HLA class I and class II types were obtained from metadata supplied by the sample provider rather than from assay-based typing. Beyond this particular receptor, the publication reports: The amount of clinical and demographic metadata varied by source and participant and was provided uncurated.

TCRbeta CDR3 regions were amplified from genomic DNA by means of the immunoSEQ Assay, a bias-controlled multiplex PCR. In the authors' own workflow: Within the assay, amplification of reference gene primers was used to estimate how many nucleated cells each sample contained. To quantify the absolute abundance of each unique TCRbeta CDR3 rearrangement, sequence reads were collapsed and filtered. For each sample, productive Simpson clonality was calculated as the square root of Simpson's diversity index across productive rearrangements. The table comes from immuneACCESS by way of TCRdb, which keeps in-frame sequences with V and J called. Part of the clones is missing from these tables; in studies checked, under half for an unresolved V gene and the rest for unknown reasons. V and J calls and clone size are as listed in that table; D and trimming were resolved from the DNA. The sample records around 190,000 clones, around 84% of which are singletons. The ten largest clones take up about 13% of the sample.

In regard to this clone: Its antigen remains undetermined. Per-base qualities were not stored, and no clone one base away is much larger.

V and J are truncated by 8 bases and 0 bases respectively, leaving an intervening sequence of 11 bases. From the cysteine up to the phenylalanine, the CDR3 has a length of 13 residues. Of all the DNA, just the CDR3 is kept, 39 bases in frame from base 1. Per the germline V gene (reference sequence), LNHDA is the CDR1 and SQIVND is the CDR2. Collaborating institutions collected whole blood in K2EDTA tubes following their own protocols. Collaborator samples were shipped for TCRbeta analysis as frozen whole blood, isolated PBMCs, or DNA extracted from either sample type. The chain employs TRBV19 and TRBJ2-7; the D segment could be TRBD2, given 7 matching bases. The sequenced sample consisted of peripheral blood. This receptor was taken from a human donor in a cohort sampled during active COVID-19. Read as DNA, the sequence is TGTGCCAGTGGGAGGGGGATCTCCTACGAGCAGTACTTC. Its protein reads: CASGRGISYEQYF.